Described below is a single T cell receptor beta chain sequence and its context. The sample comes from a study of cytomegalovirus exposure and HLA in healthy donors. For the study at large: HLA-typed donors were the source of about 85 million unique TCRs held in an early data release.

From germline, CDR1 is MNHNY and CDR2 SVGAGI (reference sequence). V was pared by 0 bases and J by 4 bases, with 14 bases between. The CDR3 is 16 amino acids. It was with 60 Vbeta and 13 Jbeta primers that the PCR ran. Only in-frame clones appear in the TCRdb table, and some are missing; sequencing was by immunoSEQ multiplex PCR. The sample consists of fewer than 150,000 clones, roughly 80% of them appearing once. Sequenced sample: PBMCs. The chain has TRBV6-6 and TRBJ2-3, with D maybe TRBD1 (8 bases). The TCR sequence derives from a man aged 45-65 years in good health and CMV-seronegative. For the CDR3, the DNA is TGTGCCAGCAGTTACTCCGGACAGGGAGGGGCAGATACGCAGTATTTT. The encoded protein is CASSYSGQGGADTQYF.